These T cell receptor beta chains were read from a single sample in a study of regulatory T cells in long-lasting Graves disease. One entry per CDR3 protein results from TCRdb running MiXCR on the multiplex PCR reads. The table includes roughly 510,000 distinct CDR3 sequences, roughly 15% detected once. The same data also contributed to another study, on T cells in Graves' hyperthyroidism and ophthalmopathy.

Sequencing used peripheral blood mononuclear cells (PBMCs), obtained at new diagnosis, from a patient treated with antithyroid drugs. These receptors all stem from a man younger than 35 with Graves disease. Each CDR3 is given with its conserved first and last residue. D genes are given only for firm matches. Rows give clone size only sometimes, using once, few, many, or a class for an expanded clone.

clone size	CDR3 length	V gene	D gene	J gene	CDR3 DNA	CDR3 protein
many	12	TRBV3-1	TRBD1	TRBJ1-2	TGTGCCAGCAGCCAGGTGGGACAGAGCTACACCTTC	CASSQVGQSYTF
few	18	TRBV7-3	TRBD2	TRBJ2-3	TGTGCCAGCAGCTACAAAGCGGGAGGAACCCCTAGCACAGATACGCAGTATTTT	CASSYKAGGTPSTDTQYF
few	15	TRBV3-1	.	TRBJ1-3	TGTGCCAGCAGCGAAAGTTGGACAGCTGGAAACACCATATATTTT	CASSESWTAGNTIYF
many	16	TRBV11-2	.	TRBJ2-7	TGTGCCAGCAGCTTAGGAGGGGGGTCCAGTATCTACGAGCAGTACTTC	CASSLGGGSSIYEQYF
.	14	TRBV9	TRBD1	TRBJ1-6	TGTGCCAGCAGCCCAGGGACAGGCGGCTCACCCCTCCACTTT	CASSPGTGGSPLHF
many	12	TRBV19	.	TRBJ1-1	TGTGCCAGTAGTCACGGGAACACTGAAGCTTTCTTT	CASSHGNTEAFF
.	16	TRBV3-1	TRBD2	TRBJ2-3	TGTGCCAGCAGCCCGCTAGCGGGAGGGCCTTTGGATACGCAGTATTTT	CASSPLAGGPLDTQYF
few	17	TRBV12-3/TRBV12-4	.	TRBJ1-5	TGTGCCAGCAGTTTCGTATTGAGGGAACGGACCCCAGAGCCCCAGCATTTT	CASSFVLRERTPEPQHF
few	15	TRBV5-1	.	TRBJ1-1	TGCGCCAGCAGCCCTAGTTGGGGGGCCGTCACTGAAGCTTTCTTT	CASSPSWGAVTEAFF
many	14	TRBV24-1	.	TRBJ2-7	TGTGCCACCAGTGATTTTGGTATTCTGGACGAGCAGTACTTC	CATSDFGILDEQYF
few	15	TRBV30	TRBD1	TRBJ2-1	TGTGCCTGGAATCTTGGGACAGGGGGAAACAATGAGCAGTTCTTC	CAWNLGTGGNNEQFF
.	11	TRBV2	TRBD1	TRBJ1-2	TGTGTGGACAGGGCGGACTATGGCTACACCTTC	CVDRADYGYTF
once	17	TRBV20-1	.	TRBJ1-1	TGCAGTGCTAGCGAGGGGTGGCTGGGGGTTACGAACACTGAAGCTTTCTTT	CSASEGWLGVTNTEAFF
.	17	TRBV6-5	.	TRBJ1-3	TGTGCCAGCAGTTACTCTGTCTCAGGGGTGACTGGAAACACCATATATTTT	CASSYSVSGVTGNTIYF
.	16	TRBV28	.	TRBJ2-7	TGCGCCAGCAGTGACCCATGGGACGCCCAGGCCTACGAGCAGTACTTC	CASSDPWDAQAYEQYF
few	14	TRBV7-9	.	TRBJ2-7	TGTGCCAGCAGCCCCGAGGGTGGGGGGCGGGAGCAGTACTTC	CASSPEGGGREQYF
.	15	TRBV7-9	TRBD2	TRBJ2-7	TGTGCCAGCAGCTTAGGGACTAGCGGGACGGGCGAGCAGTACTTC	CASSLGTSGTGEQYF
.	12	TRBV7-3	.	TRBJ1-1	TGTGCCAGCAGCACCCCCCCAGGGCGCGCTTTCTTT	CASSTPPGRAFF
.	13	TRBV7-9	.	TRBJ1-2	TGTGCCAGCAGCCATGGGGCTAACTATGGCTACACCTTC	CASSHGANYGYTF
many	16	TRBV27	.	TRBJ2-3	TGTGCCAGCGCCCTTTTTAGGTCCTCTAGCACAGATACGCAGTATTTT	CASALFRSSSTDTQYF
many	13	TRBV11-2	.	TRBJ2-3	TGTGCCAGCAGCTTAGTGGGCCCAGATACGCAGTATTTT	CASSLVGPDTQYF
few	14	TRBV11-2	.	TRBJ2-1	TGTGCCAGCAGCTTAGGGGCAGCTTACAATGAGCAGTTCTTC	CASSLGAAYNEQFF
few	14	TRBV4-2	.	TRBJ1-1	TGTGCCAGCAGCCAAGACGCGGGGTACACTGAAGCTTTCTTT	CASSQDAGYTEAFF
few	12	TRBV5-1	.	TRBJ1-2	TGCGCCAGCAGCTCCGACCCGGGCGGCTACACCTTC	CASSSDPGGYTF
.	16	TRBV25-1	TRBD1	TRBJ2-7	TGTGCCAGCAGTGATACCGGGACAGGGAGAGACTACGAGCAGTACTTC	CASSDTGTGRDYEQYF
.	14	TRBV5-5	.	TRBJ2-2	TGTGCCAGCAGCTTGGTCAGGTACACCGGGGAGCTGTTTTTT	CASSLVRYTGELFF
.	15	TRBV29-1	.	TRBJ2-3	TGCAGCGCCCGAACCTCGGGGCAGGAAACAGATACGCAGTATTTT	CSARTSGQETDTQYF
many	12	TRBV20-1	.	TRBJ2-5	TGCAGTGCCATTGGACGGCGAGGGACCCAGTACTTC	CSAIGRRGTQYF
few	12	TRBV29-1	.	TRBJ2-5	TGCAGCGTAACGGGGAACAAAGAGACCCAGTACTTC	CSVTGNKETQYF
many	14	TRBV28	.	TRBJ2-1	TGTGCCAGCAGCCTTTCGACTGGTATCAATGAGCAGTTCTTC	CASSLSTGINEQFF
.	15	TRBV7-9	.	TRBJ1-2	TGTGCCAGCAGCTTATGGGCAATGCCCGGAGCAGGCTACACCTTC	CASSLWAMPGAGYTF
many	15	TRBV10-3	.	TRBJ1-5	TGTGCCATCAGTGAGTCGAACAGTCGCAATCAGCCCCAGCATTTT	CAISESNSRNQPQHF
many	19	TRBV3-1	.	TRBJ2-6	TGTGCCAGCAGCCAATTCCTTGATTCGAGTCTAACTGGGGCCAACGTCCTGACTTTC	CASSQFLDSSLTGANVLTF
.	11	TRBV5-5	.	TRBJ2-2	TGTGCCAGCAGGCCAGGGGGGGAGCTGTTTTTT	CASRPGGELFF
.	13	TRBV29-1	.	TRBJ1-1	TGCAGCGTTCACGGACAGTCAAACACTGAAGCTTTCTTT	CSVHGQSNTEAFF
few	14	TRBV18	.	TRBJ2-2	TGTGCCAGCTCACCGGTAGGGAACACCGGGGAGCTGTTTTTT	CASSPVGNTGELFF
few	14	TRBV20-1	.	TRBJ1-2	TGCAGTGCGCTTCCCAGTACTTTTAACTATGGCTACACCTTC	CSALPSTFNYGYTF
many	13	TRBV30	.	TRBJ1-1	TGTGCCTGGAGCCCCCCCGTGGGGACTGAAGCTTTCTTT	CAWSPPVGTEAFF
many	14	TRBV12-3/TRBV12-4	.	TRBJ1-6	TGTGCCAGCAGTACTAGCGGGTATAATTCACCCCTCCACTTT	CASSTSGYNSPLHF
few	15	TRBV4-2	.	TRBJ1-5	TGTGCCAGCAGCCAAGAGACCGGGGGTGGTCAGCCCCAGCATTTT	CASSQETGGGQPQHF